These T cell receptor beta chains were read from a single sample in a study of shared clonotypes between healthy human individuals. Sequencing used immunoSEQ multiplex PCR; TCRdb keeps in-frame clones, though not all of them. Here the sample spans some 980,000 clones, roughly 72% being singletons. The sequencing input was memory CD4+ T cells sorted from blood. The source is a man aged 18 to 29 in good health. Each CDR3 is given with its conserved first and last residue. The D gene is left open where the match is weak. Rows give clone size only sometimes, using once, few, many, or a class for an expanded clone.

>TRBJ2-5|-|few|TRBV9
TGTGCCAGCAGCGTATCAGGGGTTTTCGAGACCCAGTACTTC
CASSVSGVFETQYF
>TRBJ2-3|-|-|TRBV29-1
TGCAGCATAGGGGGGGTGCCCACAGATACGCAGTATTTT
CSIGGVPTDTQYF
>TRBJ2-7|TRBD2|-|TRBV28
TGTGCCAGCAGTCTGTGGACTAGCGGCTACGAGCAGTACTTC
CASSLWTSGYEQYF
>TRBJ1-4|-|-|TRBV6-5
TGTGCCAGCAGTCTGACAGGCGGTTATGAAAAACTGTTTTTT
CASSLTGGYEKLFF
>TRBJ2-3|TRBD1|-|TRBV5-6
TGTGCCAGCAGCGTCCGACAGGGGGAGACCACAGATACGCAGTATTTT
CASSVRQGETTDTQYF
>TRBJ2-1|-|-|TRBV7-2
TGTGCCAGCAGCTTAGCCCTGAATGAGCAGTTCTTC
CASSLALNEQFF
>TRBJ2-7|TRBD1|-|TRBV5-1
TGCGCCAGCAGCCTAACAATGACAGGGGCCTACGAGCAGTACTTC
CASSLTMTGAYEQYF
>TRBJ2-1|-|once|TRBV10-2
TGCGCCAGCAGGGCACAGGGTGTTCAAGGTGAGCAGTTCTTC
CASRAQGVQGEQFF
>TRBJ2-3|TRBD1|-|TRBV7-2
TGTGCCAGCAGCTGGGGACAGGGGGCAACAGATACGCAGTATTTT
CASSWGQGATDTQYF
>TRBJ2-5|TRBD1|-|TRBV30
TGTGCCTGGACCGGGACAGGGGGAGAGACCCAGTACTTC
CAWTGTGGETQYF
>TRBJ1-5|TRBD1|-|TRBV6-5
TGTGCCAGCAGTGCCACAGGGGGCGGCAATCAGCCCCAGCATTTT
CASSATGGGNQPQHF
>TRBJ1-5|-|-|TRBV27
TGTGCCAGCAGTTTCCCCAATCAGCCCCAGCATTTT
CASSFPNQPQHF
>TRBJ1-1|-|-|TRBV4-3
TGCGCCAGCAGCCAAGTTGGGTCTGAAGCTTTCTTT
CASSQVGSEAFF
>TRBJ1-5|-|few|TRBV27
TGTGCCAGCAGTTTACAGCCCCAGCATTTT
CASSLQPQHF
>TRBJ2-5|TRBD1|-|TRBV5-1
TGCGCCAGCAGCCCAACCGGGACAGGATACGGTACCCAGTACTTC
CASSPTGTGYGTQYF
>TRBJ1-3|TRBD1|-|TRBV6-5
TGTGCCAGCAGCCCTTCGACAGGGGGGCACACCATATATTTT
CASSPSTGGHTIYF
>TRBJ1-5|-|many|TRBV2
TGTGCCAGCAGACGAAGTAATAGCAATCAGCCCCAGCATTTT
CASRRSNSNQPQHF
>TRBJ1-2|-|few|TRBV5-5
TGTGCCAGCAGCTTGGAAGGGCAGGTCTATGGCTACACCTTC
CASSLEGQVYGYTF
>TRBJ2-7|TRBD1|-|TRBV7-9
TGTGCCAGCAGCGACCTACGGGACAGATCCTACGAGCAGTACTTC
CASSDLRDRSYEQYF
>TRBJ1-1|-|few|TRBV30
TGTGCCTGGAGTGTACGGAGGAGTCAGTTCGGGGACACTGAAGCTTTCTTT
CAWSVRRSQFGDTEAFF
>TRBJ2-7|TRBD2|-|TRBV6-5
TGTGCCAGCAGATCGTATCGGGGGGACTACGAGCAGTACTTC
CASRSYRGDYEQYF
>TRBJ2-3|TRBD2|-|TRBV27
TGTGCCAGCCCTCCCATGGAGGCGGGAGCAGATACGCAGTATTTT
CASPPMEAGADTQYF
>TRBJ2-5|TRBD1|-|TRBV7-7
TGTGCTAGCAGCTCCCAGGGGGCGCGGGAGACCCAGTACTTC
CASSSQGARETQYF
>TRBJ1-2|TRBD1|-|TRBV5-1
TGCGCCAGCAGCTTACAGGGGGGACTCTATGGCTACACCTTC
CASSLQGGLYGYTF
>TRBJ2-3|TRBD2|-|TRBV30
TGTGCCTGGGGAATAGCGGGAGCGATGGATACGCAGTATTTT
CAWGIAGAMDTQYF
>TRBJ2-3|-|-|TRBV30
TGTGCCTGGAGCTCTAGGGCAGATACGCAGTATTTT
CAWSSRADTQYF
>TRBJ2-5|-|-|TRBV9
TGTGCCAGCAGCGTAAATGGACGGGGGGAGACCCAGTACTTC
CASSVNGRGETQYF
>TRBJ1-1|-|-|TRBV5-1
TGCGCCAGCAGCCCAACAAGTAGGTCTGACACTGAAGCTTTCTTT
CASSPTSRSDTEAFF
>TRBJ2-1|-|-|TRBV9
TGTGCCAGCAGCGTAGCCCTCCTCGGCGGGGATGAGCAGTTCTTC
CASSVALLGGDEQFF
>TRBJ2-7|TRBD1|-|TRBV6-6
TGTGCCAGCAGACCACAGGGGGCTGTCATCTACGAGCAGTACTTC
CASRPQGAVIYEQYF
>TRBJ2-7|TRBD2|-|TRBV5-4
TGTGCCAGCAGCTTCCTGACTAGCGGGAGTTACGAGCAGTACTTC
CASSFLTSGSYEQYF
>TRBJ2-3|-|-|TRBV7-2
TGTGCCAGCAGGTTATTACGGGCAGCGGCCTATAGCACAGATACGCAGTATTTT
CASRLLRAAAYSTDTQYF
>TRBJ1-6|-|-|TRBV28
TGTGCCAGCAGTCGGACAAATAATAATTCACCCCTCCACTTT
CASSRTNNNSPLHF
>TRBJ1-1|TRBD1|-|TRBV18
TGTGCCAGCTCACCAGGAGGGGGCTACACTGAAGCTTTCTTT
CASSPGGGYTEAFF
>TRBJ1-1|-|few|TRBV7-9
TGTGCCAGCAGCCTTGGAGGGGACACTGAAGCTTTCTTT
CASSLGGDTEAFF
>TRBJ2-2|-|-|TRBV7-6
TGTGCCAGCAGCTTAGCGGATTGGCCCGGCTACGGGGAGCTGTTTTTT
CASSLADWPGYGELFF
>TRBJ2-3|-|once|TRBV11-3
TGTGCCAGCAGCTTAGACGGATCTAGCACAGATACGCAGTATTTT
CASSLDGSSTDTQYF
>TRBJ2-1|-|-|TRBV11-3
TGTGCCAGCAGCCTCCGGAATGAGCAGTTCTTC
CASSLRNEQFF
>TRBJ1-3|-|-|TRBV30
TGTGCCTGGAGGGACTTTGACTCTGGAAACACCATATATTTT
CAWRDFDSGNTIYF
>TRBJ2-1|TRBD2|many|TRBV30
TGTGCCTGGTCCGGGACTAACTCCTACAATGAGCAGTTCTTC
CAWSGTNSYNEQFF
>TRBJ2-3|TRBD1|-|TRBV5-1
TGCGCCAGCTTTAAGGACAGGGTGGCCGATACGCAGTATTTT
CASFKDRVADTQYF
>TRBJ2-7|-|-|TRBV18
TGTGCCAGCTCACCGGCCAGGGTGACCTACGAGCAGTACTTC
CASSPARVTYEQYF
>TRBJ1-5|-|-|TRBV19
TGTGCCAGTAGTGCGACAGAGGTTAGCAATCAGCCCCAGCATTTT
CASSATEVSNQPQHF
>TRBJ2-1|TRBD2|-|TRBV5-6
TGTGCCAGCAGGCGAGCGGGGGCGACCTACAATGAGCAGTTCTTC
CASRRAGATYNEQFF
>TRBJ1-1|TRBD1|-|TRBV18
TGTGCCAGCTCACCCCGGGACAGGGTGACTGAAGCTTTCTTT
CASSPRDRVTEAFF
>TRBJ2-2|-|-|TRBV5-1
TGCGCCAGCAGCTTGGTTCAGGGGTCCCCCGGGGAGCTGTTTTTT
CASSLVQGSPGELFF
>TRBJ2-6|TRBD1|-|TRBV18
TGTGCCAGCTCAGCTACATCGGGACAGGGGGCCTCTGGGGCCAACGTCCTGACTTTC
CASSATSGQGASGANVLTF